This paragraph reports one T cell receptor beta chain. The antigen remains undetermined. The sample originates from a study of shared clonotypes between healthy human individuals. Overall study findings and caveats: It was observed that roughly 4.8% of naive CD4 clonotypes were shared across several donors. Among donors, sharing of clonotypes was expected to be affected by sequencing depth. Clonotypes shared by all four donors outscored non-shared clonotypes in generation probability.

Naive CD45RA+ and memory CD45RA-negative subsets were split from CD4+ cells. Germline V CDR1 and CDR2: MNHEY, SMNVEV (reference sequence). V shed 2 bases, J shed 1 base, and the junction held 3 bases outside the gene matches. The CDR3 is 15 residues long. Produced via immunoSEQ multiplex PCR; TCRdb's table is partial and in-frame only. The sample shows about 2.4 million clones, more than 85% of them seen only once. This clonotype was obtained from a young man in good health. Some clones in this sample may be carry-over from other donors' samples. Sequenced material: naive CD4+ T cells from PBMCs. Subset reported: CD45RA+ positively selected. V usage is TRBV27 and J usage is TRBJ1-1; 8 bases line up with TRBD1. CDR3 DNA sequence: TGTGCCAGCAGTTTAAATCAGGGGGCGAACACTGAAGCTTTCTTT. Its protein product is CASSLNQGANTEAFF.